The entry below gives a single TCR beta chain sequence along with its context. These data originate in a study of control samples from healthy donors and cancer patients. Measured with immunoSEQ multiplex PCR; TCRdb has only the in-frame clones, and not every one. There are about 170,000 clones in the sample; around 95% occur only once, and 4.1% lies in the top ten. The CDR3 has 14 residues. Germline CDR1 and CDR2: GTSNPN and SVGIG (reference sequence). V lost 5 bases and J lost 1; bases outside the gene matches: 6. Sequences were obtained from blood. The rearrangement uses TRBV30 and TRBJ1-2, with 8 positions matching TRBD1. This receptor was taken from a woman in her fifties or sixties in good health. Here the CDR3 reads CAWGRTGINYGYTF. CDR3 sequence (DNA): TGTGCCTGGGGTCGGACAGGGATTAACTATGGCTACACCTTC.